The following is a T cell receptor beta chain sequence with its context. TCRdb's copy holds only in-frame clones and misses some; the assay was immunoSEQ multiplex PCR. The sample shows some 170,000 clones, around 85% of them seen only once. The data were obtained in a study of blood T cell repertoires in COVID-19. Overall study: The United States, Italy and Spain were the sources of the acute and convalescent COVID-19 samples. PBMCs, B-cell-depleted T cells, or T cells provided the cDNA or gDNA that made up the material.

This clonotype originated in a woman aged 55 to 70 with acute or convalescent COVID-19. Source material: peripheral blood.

The CDR3 region is CASIPGTFVTEAFF. DNA of the CDR3: TGTGCCAGCATTCCGGGGACATTTGTTACTGAAGCTTTCTTT. J is TRBJ1-1 and V is TRBV6-5, with D perhaps matching TRBD1 (6 bases). The CDR3 has 14 residues. V was cut by 7 bases and J by 5 bases, with 17 bases left in between. Germline CDR1 is MNHEY and CDR2 is SVGAGI.